One and the same sample provided the 24 T cell receptor beta chains below, sequenced in a study of cytomegalovirus exposure and HLA in healthy donors (dated by TCRdb to 2016 to 2017). The library was prepared using the immunoSEQ multiplex PCR assay. TCRdb's version of the immuneACCESS table is confined to in-frame rearrangements and falls short of the full clone set. An unresolved V gene accounts for under half of the shortfall where checked; the remainder is of unknown origin. This sample comprises 100,000 to 150,000 clones, approximately 91% of them detected only once. Roughly 2% of the sample is taken by the ten largest. Input material: PBMCs. These receptors all stem from a young woman in good health and CMV-seronegative.

The chain employs TRBV6-1 and TRBJ2-5; maybe TRBD1 (6 bases). The length of the CDR3 is 13 residues. CDR1 is MNHNS, CDR2 SASEGT, per germline. V was cut by 4 bases and J by 7 bases, with 13 bases left in between. The DNA of the CDR3 is TGTGCCAGCAGTGGAGGCAGGGGCCGGACCCAGTACTTC. This gives the protein CASSGGRGRTQYF.

The chain joins TRBV19 to TRBJ2-7; 9 bases map to TRBD1. From germline, CDR1 is LNHDA and CDR2 SQIVND (reference sequence). The CDR3 runs to 14 residues. Trimming at V came to 4 bases and at J to 3 bases, leaving 4 bases not matched to a gene. DNA for the CDR3: TGTGCCAGTAGTAGGGACAGGGCGAACTACGAGCAGTACTTC. Its translation: CASSRDRANYEQYF.

The chain uses TRBV5-1 and TRBJ2-5; TRBD1 aligns across 10 bases. Unmatched junction bases numbered 9, after V lost 0 bases and J lost 4 bases. Germline-derived CDR1 and CDR2 are SGHRS and YFSETQ. The CDR3 has 17 residues. The CDR3 is CASSLGGTGAPRETQYF. In DNA, the CDR3 is TGCGCCAGCAGCTTGGGAGGGACAGGGGCCCCCCGAGAGACCCAGTACTTC.

The J gene is TRBJ2-7, the V gene TRBV5-1; 12 positions match TRBD1. V was pared by 3 bases and J by 6 bases, with 19 bases of the junction left unmatched. This CDR3 is 19 amino acids long. The germline CDR1 and CDR2 sequences are SGHRS and YFSETQ. CDR3 sequence reads: CASSSGQGAFGPSPIEQYF. The CDR3 DNA sequence: TGCGCCAGCAGCTCGGGACAGGGGGCTTTCGGGCCAAGTCCTATCGAGCAGTACTTC.

The chain is built from TRBV5-1 and TRBJ2-3; D call uncertain. The germline CDR1 and CDR2 sequences are SGHRS and YFSETQ. There are 15 residues in the CDR3. The ends were cut back, 1 base at V and 6 bases at J, with 15 bases in the middle. The chain's CDR3 is CASSLHFALTDTQYF. CDR3 DNA: TGCGCCAGCAGCTTGCATTTTGCACTCACGGATACGCAGTATTTT.

This rearrangement joins TRBV6-1 to TRBJ2-7; 9 nucleotides match TRBD1. Germline CDR1 is MNHNS and CDR2 is SASEGT. V gave up 4 bases and J gave up 7 bases; unmatched junction bases: 5. The CDR3 contains 13 residues. CDR3 DNA sequence: TGTGCCAGCAGTGGGACAGGGGCTATTGAGCAGTACTTC. It specifies CASSGTGAIEQYF.

The chain couples TRBV6-4 to TRBJ2-1; 10 bases fit TRBD2. Germline V gene sequence: CDR1 MRHNA, CDR2 SNTAGT. The ends lost 5 bases at V and 3 bases at J; junction bases unmatched: 7. This CDR3 is built from 16 residues. The CDR3 coding sequence is TGTGCCAGCAGTCTGCAAGCGGGAGGGGACTACAATGAGCAGTTCTTC. Encoded protein: CASSLQAGGDYNEQFF.

This chain links TRBV9 with TRBJ2-3; 11 bases agree with TRBD2. This CDR3 comprises 16 residues. J was trimmed by 3 bases and V by 3 bases; bases with no gene match: 6. Germline V gives CDR1 SGDLS, CDR2 YYNGEE. As DNA, the CDR3 is TGTGCCAGCAGCGAAGCGGGACTAGCGGTGACAGATACGCAGTATTTT. Its protein product is CASSEAGLAVTDTQYF. Combining the CDR3 with reference TRBV9 and TRBJ2-3 gives the whole variable domain DSGVTQTPKHLITATGQRVTLRCSPRSGDLSVYWYQQSLDQGLQFLIQYYNGEERAKGNILERFSAQQFPDLHSELNLSSLELGDSALYFCASSEAGLAVTDTQYFGPGTRLTVL.

V and J are TRBV29-1 and TRBJ1-2; TRBD1 might be the D (5 bases). This CDR3 has 13 residues. Trimming cost V 3 bases and J 4 bases, with 12 bases left between them. CDR1 and CDR2 (germline): SQVTM, ANQGSEA. In DNA form, the CDR3 reads TGCAGCGTTGATACCCCTGGGGCCTATGGCTACACCTTC. Translated, it gives CSVDTPGAYGYTF.

The J gene is TRBJ2-1, the V gene TRBV5-1; 10 bases agree with TRBD2. V lost 0 bases to trimming and J lost 2 bases; unmatched junction nucleotides: 5. The CDR3 length is 17 residues. In germline, CDR1 is SGHRS, CDR2 YFSETQ. CDR3 nucleotides: TGCGCCAGCAGCTTGGCACTAGCGGGGCTTCCCTACAATGAGCAGTTCTTC. Its translation: CASSLALAGLPYNEQFF. The whole variable domain, remainder taken from reference TRBV5-1 and TRBJ2-1, is KAGVTQTPRYLIKTRGQQVTLSCSPISGHRSVSWYQQTPGQGLQFLFEYFSETQRNKGNFPGRFSGRQFSNSRSEMNVSTLELGDSALYLCASSLALAGLPYNEQFFGPGTRLTVL.

The genes are TRBV30 and TRBJ2-3; tentative D call: TRBD2 (6 bases). CDR3 length: 14 residues. Trimming took off 2 bases at V and 6 bases at J, with 15 bases between the two ends. The germline V gene encodes CDR1 GTSNPN and CDR2 SVGIG (reference sequence). The CDR3 reads CAWSPKGLGDTQYF. The CDR3 coding sequence is TGTGCCTGGAGTCCCAAGGGACTCGGCGATACGCAGTATTTT.

This clone was detected only a few times. The rearrangement uses TRBV5-4 and TRBJ2-2, with TRBD1 identical over 7 bases. Germline V gene data show CDR1 as SGHNT and CDR2 as YYREEE (reference sequence). V was clipped by 3 bases and J by 8 bases; unmatched bases: 13. This CDR3 is 16 amino acids long. The CDR3 reads CASSSQRGQIVGELFF. CDR3 bases: TGTGCCAGCAGCTCCCAACGGGGACAGATTGTTGGGGAGCTGTTTTTT.

This clone has a handful of counts. The rearrangement joins TRBV4-1 to TRBJ2-7, with a possible D match to TRBD1 (5 bases). The CDR3 extends over 12 amino acids. The V gene's germline CDR1 is MGHRA and CDR2 YSYEKL. V dropped 6 bases and J dropped 1 base, with 7 bases sitting between them. The CDR3 sequence: CASSKGSYEQYF. For the CDR3, the DNA is TGCGCCAGCAGTAAGGGGTCCTACGAGCAGTACTTC.

The rearrangement links TRBV7-2 to TRBJ2-7; the match to TRBD2 covers 9 bases. CDR3 length: 16 residues. CDR1 and CDR2 (germline): SGHTA, FQGNSA. Trimming removed 5 bases from V and 1 base from J; junction bases left unmatched: 9. The CDR3 nucleotides read TGTGCCAGCAGCCCCGAGGGGACTAGCAGTTCCTACGAGCAGTACTTC. Encoded protein: CASSPEGTSSSYEQYF.

The chain joins TRBV11-1 to TRBJ2-3; the match to TRBD1 covers 11 bases. Germline loops: CDR1 SGHAT, CDR2 FQDESV (reference sequence). Trimming cost V 5 bases and J 4 bases; bases outside gene matches: 5. The CDR3 totals 15 residues. CDR3 sequence: CASSIRTGGPDTQYF. The CDR3 nucleotides read TGTGCCAGCAGCATAAGGACAGGGGGCCCAGATACGCAGTATTTT.

This CDR3 reads CASSLLTGTNTEAFF. The CDR3 bases are TGTGCCAGCAGTTTACTGACAGGAACCAACACTGAAGCTTTCTTT. The chain links TRBV27 to TRBJ1-1, with D tentatively TRBD1 (6 bases). CDR3 size: 15 residues. With 2 bases removed from V and 2 bases from J, the gap between germline ends came to 12 bases. The germline V gene has CDR1 MNHEY and CDR2 SMNVEV (reference sequence).

The chain combines TRBV5-1 with TRBJ2-3; 12 bases map to TRBD2. J lost 0 bases, V lost 4 bases, and 3 bases had no gene match. The CDR3 length is 16 residues. CDR1 is SGHRS, CDR2 YFSETQ, per germline. Written as DNA, the CDR3 is TGCGCCAGCAGCCCGGGGACTAGCGGGAGCACAGATACGCAGTATTTT. It yields the protein CASSPGTSGSTDTQYF.

J is TRBJ1-5 and V is TRBV28; D is unresolved. This CDR3 spans 16 amino acids. Germline V gene sequence: CDR1 MDHEN, CDR2 SYDVKM. V lost 6 bases and J 7 bases, leaving 22 bases between the germline ends. The chain's CDR3 is CASRTPQLGGWQPQHF. DNA for the CDR3: TGTGCCAGCAGAACACCCCAGCTGGGAGGGTGGCAGCCCCAGCATTTT.

The chain couples TRBV5-8 to TRBJ2-7, with 7 bases identical to TRBD2. In germline, CDR1 is SGHTS, CDR2 YDEGEE. The CDR3 contains 15 residues. V was clipped by 5 bases and J by 0 bases; unmatched bases: 8. CDR3 loop: CASSGGTTRSYEQYF. The CDR3 nucleotides read TGTGCCAGCAGTGGTGGGACTACTCGCTCCTACGAGCAGTACTTC. The full variable domain, rest sourced from reference TRBV5-8 and TRBJ2-7, is EAGVTQSPTHLIKTRGQQATLRCSPISGHTSVYWYQQALGLGLQFLLWYDEGEERNRGNFPPRFSGRQFPNYSSELNVNALELEDSALYLCASSGGTTRSYEQYFGPGTRLTVT.

The CDR3 sequence is CASSLGGSQAYEQYF. The CDR3 coding sequence is TGCGCCAGCAGCTTGGGTGGTAGCCAAGCCTACGAGCAGTACTTC. The chain links TRBV5-1 to TRBJ2-7; D gene unclear. V was trimmed by 0 bases and J by 2 bases, leaving 12 bases between them. CDR1 SGHRS and CDR2 YFSETQ come from the germline V gene. This CDR3 has 15 residues.

V gene TRBV6-4 combines with J gene TRBJ2-1, with 7 bases matching TRBD2. V lost 5 bases, J lost 4 bases, and 5 bases stayed unmatched. CDR1 and CDR2 from the germline V gene are MRHNA and SNTAGT. The CDR3 runs to 14 residues. The CDR3 DNA is TGTGCCAGCAGTAACGGACTAGATTACAATGAGCAGTTCTTC. It encodes CASSNGLDYNEQFF.

The chain combines TRBV7-3 with TRBJ2-1, with 7 bases lining up with TRBD2. The CDR3 has 15 amino acids. Germline V gene sequence: CDR1 SGHTA, CDR2 FQGTGA. V trimming: 5 bases; J trimming: 1 base; junction bases outside the gene matches: 5. CDR3 nucleotides: TGTGCCAGCAGCATCGGGCGGGGGTCCTACAATGAGCAGTTCTTC. It is translated as CASSIGRGSYNEQFF.

This clone was picked up many times. This chain connects TRBV11-2 to TRBJ2-1, with 7 bases aligning to TRBD2. CDR3 length: 15 amino acids. V lost 3 bases, J lost 6 bases, and 8 bases stayed unmatched. The germline gives CDR1 SGHAT, CDR2 FQNNGV. CDR3 in amino acids: CASSFSASGGNEQFF. Written as DNA, the CDR3 is TGTGCCAGCAGCTTTAGCGCTAGCGGAGGCAATGAGCAGTTCTTC.

The gene calls are TRBV20-1 and TRBJ1-2; unclear D gene. Trimming pared 1 base from V and 8 bases from J, leaving 5 bases between. The germline V gene has CDR1 DFQATT and CDR2 SNEGSKA (reference sequence). The CDR3 is 10 amino acids. CDR3 DNA: TGCAGTGCTAGAGGAGGAGGCTACACCTTC. The encoded protein is CSARGGGYTF.